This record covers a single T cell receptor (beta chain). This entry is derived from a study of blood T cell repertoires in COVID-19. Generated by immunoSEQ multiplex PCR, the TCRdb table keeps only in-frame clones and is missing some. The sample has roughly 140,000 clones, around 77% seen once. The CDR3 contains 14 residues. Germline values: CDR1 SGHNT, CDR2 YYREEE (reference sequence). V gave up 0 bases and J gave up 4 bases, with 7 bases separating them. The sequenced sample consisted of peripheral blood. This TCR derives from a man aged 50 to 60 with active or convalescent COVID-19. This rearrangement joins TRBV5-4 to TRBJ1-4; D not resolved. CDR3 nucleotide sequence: TGTGCCAGCAGCTTGGGGCTGATTAATGAAAAACTGTTTTTT. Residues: CASSLGLINEKLFF.